Listed below are T cell receptor beta chains from one sample, sequenced in a study of T-cell reconstitution after alpha-beta-depleted transplantation in children. MiXCR, applied by TCRdb to the PCR reads, yields one record per CDR3 protein. This table holds over 200,000 distinct CDR3 sequences, approximately 11% found once. The starting material was PBMCs, obtained before TCRalphabeta/CD19-depleted stem cell transplant. These receptors were obtained from a child less than two years old with acute myeloid leukemia, due to receive a stem cell transplant. The CDR3 runs from the conserved cysteine through the conserved F or W. D genes are given only for firm matches. Not every row has a clone size; where given, it reads once, few, many or a size class.

d_call cdr3_length j_call v_call clone_size cdr3_nt cdr3_aa
. 14 TRBJ1-3 TRBV7-9 many TGTGCCAGCAGCTTCTCCGATTCTGGAAACACCATATATTTT CASSFSDSGNTIYF
. 14 TRBJ2-3 TRBV30 many TGTGCCTGGCAAAGGGGGGCTGGCACAGATACGCAGTATTTT CAWQRGAGTDTQYF
. 12 TRBJ1-1 TRBV29-1 many TGCGGAGGGAATAGGGGGGACACTGAAGCTTTCTTT CGGNRGDTEAFF
. 14 TRBJ1-2 TRBV11-2 few TGTGCCAGCAGCTTAGAACCATCCCCCTATGGCTACACCTTC CASSLEPSPYGYTF
. 15 TRBJ1-1 TRBV20-1 many TGCAGTGCTAGAGATAACCAGGCCCCTTCCGATGAAGCTTTCTTT CSARDNQAPSDEAFF
TRBD1 16 TRBJ1-1 TRBV6-1 . TGTGCCAGCAGGCACTTGGGCCAGGGGGACGGCACTGAAGCTTTCTTT CASRHLGQGDGTEAFF
TRBD2 12 TRBJ2-1 TRBV7-8 many TGTGCCAGCCGGACTAGCGGAAATGAGCAGTTCTTC CASRTSGNEQFF
. 15 TRBJ2-3 TRBV11-1 many TGTGCCAGCAGCTTAGTAGGGCAGCCTCAAGATACGCAGTATTTT CASSLVGQPQDTQYF
. 10 TRBJ1-1 TRBV6-1 many TGTGCCAGCGTGCGGGGTCGAGCTTTCTTT CASVRGRAFF
. 15 TRBJ1-2 TRBV4-1 many TGCGCCAGCAGCCAAGATGGCAGGGCTAACTATGGCTACACCTTC CASSQDGRANYGYTF
TRBD2 15 TRBJ2-2 TRBV3-1 many TGTGCCAGCAGCCAGGCGGGAGGGGCCACCGGGGAGCTGTTTTTT CASSQAGGATGELFF
. 13 TRBJ2-3 TRBV20-1 . TGCAGTGCTATTTGGGAGTCGACAGATACGCAGTATTTT CSAIWESTDTQYF
. 16 TRBJ2-3 TRBV15 many TGTGCCACCAGCAGAGATCTGGGGGAGGGCACAGATACGCAGTATTTT CATSRDLGEGTDTQYF
. 14 TRBJ1-1 TRBV12-3/TRBV12-4 few TGTGCCAGCAGCCGGGGGGTAACACTGGGTGAAGCTTTCTTT CASSRGVTLGEAFF
TRBD2 17 TRBJ2-5 TRBV7-6 many TGTGCCAGCAGCTTAGCCAGACTAGCGGGAGCCTCAGAGACCCAGTACTTC CASSLARLAGASETQYF
. 14 TRBJ1-1 TRBV5-1 many TGCGCCAGCAGCTTGGTCATGGGGAACACTGAAGCTTTCTTT CASSLVMGNTEAFF
. 13 TRBJ1-2 TRBV28 many TGTGCCAGCGGCGCCCTTGAGGGATCAGGCTACACCTTC CASGALEGSGYTF
. 13 TRBJ1-5 TRBV12-3/TRBV12-4 many TGTGCCAGCAGTTTATGGGCCTATCAGCCCCAGCATTTT CASSLWAYQPQHF
TRBD1 22 TRBJ2-1 TRBV4-2 many TGTGCCAGCAGCCCATCAATCGTCTGGACAGGGGGAACCCTTGGCTCCTACAATGAGCAGTTCTTC CASSPSIVWTGGTLGSYNEQFF
TRBD2 15 TRBJ2-1 TRBV7-3 . TGTGCCAGCAGCTTAACGGGGCGGGAGAACAATGAGCAGTTCTTC CASSLTGRENNEQFF
TRBD1 15 TRBJ2-3 TRBV6-1 . TGTGCCAGCAGTATTCAACGGACAGGGAGAGATACGCAGTATTTT CASSIQRTGRDTQYF
TRBD1 12 TRBJ2-1 TRBV6-6 many TGTGCCAGCAGTTACTCGGACAGGGGGCAGTTCTTC CASSYSDRGQFF
. 12 TRBJ1-2 TRBV28 many TGTGCCAGCAGTTTCGGCAGCTATGGCTACACCTTC CASSFGSYGYTF
. 12 TRBJ1-2 TRBV24-1 many TGTGCCACCAGTGCGTATGGGGGAGGCTACACCTTC CATSAYGGGYTF
. 13 TRBJ2-7 TRBV14 many TGTGCCAGCAGCCAGTTCGCAGGAGGCGAGCAGTACTTC CASSQFAGGEQYF
TRBD1 17 TRBJ1-4 TRBV5-1 many TGCGCCAGCAGCCTACCTAAAATACAGGGGGGCGAAGAAAAACTGTTTTTT CASSLPKIQGGEEKLFF
TRBD1 13 TRBJ1-2 TRBV14 many TGTGCCAGCAGCCAGAGACAGGGGGCTGGCTACACCTTC CASSQRQGAGYTF
. 12 TRBJ1-6 TRBV20-1 many TGCAGTGCTAGTCCCTATTCTTCACCCCTCCACTTT CSASPYSSPLHF
. 15 TRBJ2-7 TRBV3-1 many TGTGCCAGCAGCCTCCTACTAGCAGAGCTCTCCGAGCAGTACTTC CASSLLLAELSEQYF
TRBD2 13 TRBJ2-3 TRBV5-1 many TGCGCCAGCAGCTCCGGGACTAGCGATACGCAGTATTTT CASSSGTSDTQYF
. 14 TRBJ2-3 TRBV7-8 many TGTGCCAGCAGCTTAGGTCAGGGAATGGATACGCAGTATTTT CASSLGQGMDTQYF
. 14 TRBJ2-1 TRBV12-3/TRBV12-4 . TGTGCCAGCAGTTACGGGACGAGGTCGAATGAGCAGTTCTTC CASSYGTRSNEQFF
TRBD2 16 TRBJ2-3 TRBV7-2 many TGTGCCAGCAGCTTAGAGAGGACTAGCGGGACAGATACGCAGTATTTT CASSLERTSGTDTQYF
. 13 TRBJ2-5 TRBV3-1 many TGTGCCAGCAGCCGTACAGTAGGGGAGACCCAGTACTTC CASSRTVGETQYF
. 15 TRBJ1-5 TRBV24-1 many TGTGCCACCAGTGGGGCTGGAGGGTTCGATCAGCCCCAGCATTTT CATSGAGGFDQPQHF
. 17 TRBJ1-3 TRBV10-3 many TGTGCCATCAGTGAGTCGGTTCCAAGTCGGGTTGGAAACACCATATATTTT CAISESVPSRVGNTIYF
. 12 TRBJ2-3 TRBV2 few TGTGCCAGGGACGGAGTTTCCGATACGCAGTATTTT CARDGVSDTQYF
TRBD2 13 TRBJ2-1 TRBV5-8 many TGTGCCAGCAGCTCAAGACTAGCTGATGAGCAGTTCTTC CASSSRLADEQFF
. 13 TRBJ2-4 TRBV29-1 many TGCAGCGTTGTGAAGGGTGGGGGAAACATTCAGTACTTC CSVVKGGGNIQYF
. 14 TRBJ1-6 TRBV3-1 many TGTGCCAGCAGCCAAGGAGGGGCGAATTCACCCCTCCACTTT CASSQGGANSPLHF
TRBD2 14 TRBJ2-5 TRBV5-1 many TGCGCCAGCAACCCACTAGCGGGTAAAGAGACCCAGTACTTC CASNPLAGKETQYF
. 16 TRBJ1-3 TRBV7-2 many TGTGCCAGCAGCCTGAGGGCCATGTTCTCTGGAAACACCATATATTTT CASSLRAMFSGNTIYF